This T cell receptor (beta chain) was captured in a study of blood T cells in healthy people across ages (dated by TCRdb to about 2015). About the investigation overall: Template switching captured roughly one uniquely barcoded TCR beta cDNA molecule per two T cells in model experiments. Age-related changes in TCR beta repertoire diversity were measured in the study by deep sequencing normalized with unique cDNA molecular identifiers. Donors were grouped into four age groups: young (average about 15 years), middle-aged (39), aged (about 59) and long-lived (about 89). Donors of different ages were randomly distributed across sequencing lanes to avoid experimental bias. For two donors (one aged 18 to 30 and one aged 80 or older), the study analyzed two additional independent replicas of 1 million unique cDNA reads from the same blood draw. Beyond this particular receptor, the publication reports: The long-lived group showed more naive CD4+ T cells, fewer expanded clones and increased TCR diversity than the aged group, suggesting age selection. As age increased, observed TCR beta diversity per million T cells dropped in a roughly linear way, and a significant reduction was already evident by age roughly 36. Because the CMV infection status of the donors was unknown, age-related changes in expanded clonotypes may potentially have been confounded. Estimates of total diversity from one million sequenced T cells were regarded as lower bounds and underestimates. The percentage of naive T cells measured by flow cytometry correlated strongly with observed TCR beta diversity. Conclusive comparison of naive and antigen-experienced compartments was prevented by the profiling of bulk unsorted PBMCs.

The CDR3 sequence holds 13 residues, the cysteine and phenylalanine included. The only DNA kept is the CDR3, 39 bases in frame from the first base. The germline V gene provides CDR1 MNHEY and CDR2 SVGEGT. The donors were roughly 38 Caucasian individuals from Russia, aged roughly 6 to 100 years, who were systemically healthy. Each donor gave 9 to 10 milliliters of peripheral blood, collected into EDTA-treated Vacutainer tubes. Ficoll-Paque density-gradient centrifugation was used to isolate PBMCs, with at least 7 million per sample. Total RNA was extracted from PBMCs with Trizol reagent, with at least 6 micrograms obtained per sample. For every donor, an aliquot of PBMCs went through flow cytometry to measure the percentages of naive CD45RAhigh/CD27high T cells. Worth noting for this clonotype: Its antigen has not been determined. Qualities for individual bases were not recorded, and no much larger clone is one base off.

Libraries were made using 5' RACE. TCRdb names Illumina HiSeq 2500 as the instrument used. A second PCR of about 7 to 12 cycles was run with a J-beta primer mix and a sample-barcoded 5' primer. A template-switch 5' adaptor carrying 12 random nucleotides introduced a unique molecular identifier onto each TCR beta cDNA molecule. Each sample yielded at least 2.5 million CDR3-containing paired-end reads. All of the RNA was converted into first-strand cDNA using the Mint cDNA synthesis kit, with a TRBC-specific oligonucleotide serving as the primer. After uracil-DNA glycosylase treatment, a first 18-cycle PCR used universal primers M1SS and BC2_uni_R on all cDNA. The original pipeline was this. Each sample was normalized by randomly selecting 1 million high-quality reads, each carrying a distinct molecular identifier. Reads sharing molecular identifiers were discarded rather than binned into consensus sequences. MiTCR, run with a Q25 quality threshold and the strictest error-elimination algorithm, handled CDR3 identification, clonotype clustering and error correction. A nonparametric unseen species model with Euler transformation was used to estimate lower-bound total TCR beta diversity. TCRdb reran the public reads through fastp at Q25 and MiXCR, keeping productive beta chains. Rows with one shared CDR3 protein collapse into an entry with the most common genes and DNA. These V and J calls originate from TCRdb's pipeline instead of the authors' own analysis. This sample is represented by about 680,000 distinct CDR3 sequences; 45% to 50% of them were singletons. Clones ranked in the top ten supply roughly 31% of the sample.

This receptor chain uses TRBV6-2 or TRBV6-3 and TRBJ2-7; the D gene is perhaps TRBD2, from 6 matching bases. The J call may be faulty, since TRBJ2-5 better matches the DNA end. The sequencing sample was made of blood. This receptor was obtained from a woman in her sixties or seventies in good health. The nucleotide sequence reads TGTGCCAGCAACCGGGAGCCAGAAGAGACCCAGTACTTC. Its protein product is CASNREPEETQYF.